These T cell receptor beta chains were read from a single sample in a study of shared clonotypes between healthy human individuals. The assay was immunoSEQ multiplex PCR, and TCRdb's table has in-frame clones only and misses some. The table shows more than 2 million clones, with almost 96% occurring only once. Sequencing used naive CD4+ T cells sorted from blood. These receptors were taken from a man between 18 and 35 years old in good health. The CDR3 runs from the conserved cysteine through the conserved F or W. The order of the fields is CDR3 length, J gene, V gene, CDR3 protein.

>15|TRBJ2-5|TRBV9
CASSPSGGAQETQYF
>15|TRBJ2-3|TRBV6-1
CASRKGMFGTDTQYF
>17|TRBJ1-1|TRBV5-1
CASSFGLPAGGNTEAFF
>13|TRBJ1-2|TRBV6-5
CASSLDGNYGYTF
>15|TRBJ1-1|TRBV7-2
CASSVVPGLNTEAFF
>12|TRBJ2-5|TRBV28
CASSFRGGTQYF
>15|TRBJ2-7|TRBV6-5
CASSYSTAGAGEQYF
>14|TRBJ2-7|TRBV7-2
CASSLLGSSYEQYF
>12|TRBJ2-7|TRBV6-1
CASSERGYEQYF
>15|TRBJ2-1|TRBV11-3
CASSPQGQGSNEQFF
>14|TRBJ1-6|TRBV5-4
CASSLDVGNSPLHF
>17|TRBJ2-7|TRBV28
CASSLRQRDRNSYEQYF
>12|TRBJ2-1|TRBV6-1
CASSEPVLAEFF
>15|TRBJ2-7|TRBV18
CASSRSGTASYEQYF
>15|TRBJ2-7|TRBV9
CASSVEGRVIDEQYF
>13|TRBJ1-2|TRBV5-1
CASSLTGQTGYTF
>16|TRBJ1-3|TRBV18
CASSPPPGTSGNTIYF
>16|TRBJ2-1|TRBV4-1
CASSQGVGLRSDEQFF
>11|TRBJ2-3|TRBV2
CASRAAGAQYF
>13|TRBJ1-6|TRBV19
CASGSFENSPLHF
>16|TRBJ2-1|TRBV27
CASSLKPGQGRNEQFF
>16|TRBJ1-2|TRBV10-3
CAISEGSPKGDYGYTF
>16|TRBJ2-1|TRBV6-6
CATGPRSGRSMNEQFF
>15|TRBJ2-3|TRBV2
CASSELRGTTDTQYF
>13|TRBJ1-3|TRBV28
CASSLLGRNTIYF
>12|TRBJ2-3|TRBV10-3
CAISESRGTQYF
>17|TRBJ1-5|TRBV4-1
CASSQGINRDKAQPQHF